Listed here is a single TCR beta chain. In the authors' methods: Amplification from reference gene primers served as the basis for estimated nucleated cell counts. Here immunoSEQ multiplex PCR was the method, and the copy in TCRdb shows in-frame clones only, minus some. V and J calls and clone size follow that table, whereas D and trimming were derived from the DNA. The table includes around 300,000 clones, about nine tenths detected once. This sample was included in a study of blood T cell repertoires in COVID-19. In the study overall: The samples span acute and convalescent COVID-19 from the United States, Italy and Spain. The cDNA or gDNA used as material had been derived from T cells, B-cell-depleted T cells, or PBMCs.

V was clipped by 5 bases and J by 2 bases, with 15 bases between them. Germline CDR1 LGHDT, CDR2 YNNKEL (reference sequence). The CDR3 loop spans 15 amino acids. V gene TRBV3-1 (or the pseudogene TRBV3-2) combines with J gene TRBJ2-5; TRBD1 is a possible D gene (6 bases). This TCR was sampled from a woman aged 25 to 39 with active or convalescent COVID-19. The specimen was peripheral blood. CDR3 DNA: TGTGCCAGCAGCAAAGCAGGGGCGGCACAAGAGACCCAGTACTTC. Protein sequence: CASSKAGAAQETQYF.